Sequencing of this T cell receptor beta chain was carried out in a study of blood T cell repertoires in COVID-19. Overall study: The United States, Italy and Spain were the sources of the acute and convalescent COVID-19 samples. T cells, B-cell-depleted T cells, or PBMCs supplied cDNA or gDNA.

Enrolled during active infection, Seattle patients were then followed longitudinally. Germline V lookup: CDR1 LGHDT, CDR2 YNNKEL (reference sequence). This CDR3 has 16 amino acids. The ends were cut back, 1 base at V and 3 bases at J, with 10 bases in the middle. In the original analysis: Nucleated cell number was recorded as an estimate derived from reference gene primer amplification. Using immunoSEQ multiplex PCR, the repertoire was profiled, and TCRdb retains in-frame clones only, with some absent. The DNA was the basis for D and trimming; V, J and clone size are from that table. The data show approximately 270,000 clones, approximately 88% seen once.

This TCR derives from a woman in her 30s with COVID-19, enrolled during active disease. Sequenced sample: peripheral blood. J is TRBJ1-6 and V is TRBV3-1 (or the pseudogene TRBV3-2); a possible D gene is TRBD1 (5 bases). CDR3 sequence reads: CASSQGQPLYNSPLHF. The CDR3, as DNA: TGTGCCAGCAGCCAAGGACAGCCCCTCTATAATTCACCCCTCCACTTT.